The 22 T cell receptor beta chains below were found in one sample sequenced in a study of T cell responses to AZD1222 COVID-19 vaccine. The repertoire was sequenced with immunoSEQ multiplex PCR; TCRdb's copy has only in-frame clones and lacks some. Of about 140,000 clones listed, around 87% are singletons. Sample: peripheral blood, taken on day 0 of AZD1222 vaccination. The receptors originated from an adult in good health.

A few counts support this clone. The CDR3 coding sequence is TGTGCCAGCAGGGACAGGGGCTACACCTTC. Amino acids: CASRDRGYTF. This chain joins TRBV27 and TRBJ1-2; 7 bases align to TRBD1. There are 10 residues in the CDR3. Germline V gene sequence: CDR1 MNHEY, CDR2 SMNVEV (reference sequence). J lost 8 bases, V lost 6 bases, and 0 bases had no gene match.

The rearrangement joins TRBV5-1 to TRBJ2-3, with no clear D. Germline V gene sequence: CDR1 SGHRS, CDR2 YFSETQ. Trimming removed 0 bases from V and 3 bases from J, with 11 bases in between. CDR3 length equals 15 residues. The DNA of the CDR3 is TGCGCCAGCAGCTTGGCACGCCCCGGGACAGATACGCAGTATTTT. Translating it yields CASSLARPGTDTQYF.

This clone showed up just a few times. The V and J genes are TRBV9 and TRBJ1-5; the D gene is possibly TRBD1 (5 bases). In germline, CDR1 is SGDLS, CDR2 YYNGEE. The V end lost 3 bases, the J end lost 5 bases, and 9 bases lay between the germline ends. The CDR3 is made up of 13 amino acids. The CDR3 sequence: CASSGGDYQPQHF. DNA for the CDR3: TGTGCCAGCAGCGGGGGGGATTATCAGCCCCAGCATTTT. Drawing the rest from reference TRBV9 and TRBJ1-5, the complete variable domain is DSGVTQTPKHLITATGQRVTLRCSPRSGDLSVYWYQQSLDQGLQFLIQYYNGEERAKGNILERFSAQQFPDLHSELNLSSLELGDSALYFCASSGGDYQPQHFGDGTRLSIL.

This clone was counted a single time. The chain uses TRBV2 and TRBJ1-5; D not certain. The germline gives CDR1 SNHLY, CDR2 FYNNEI. Between the trimmed V and J ends, which lost 5 bases and 3 bases, there was a span of 5 bases. This CDR3 is 12 amino acids long. CDR3 amino acids: CASSQVNQPQHF. CDR3 coding DNA: TGTGCCAGCAGTCAAGTCAATCAGCCCCAGCATTTT.

CDR3 sequence: CASRPRLTDTQYF. As DNA, the CDR3 is TGCGCCAGCAGACCTAGGCTGACAGATACGCAGTATTTT. The chain links TRBV5-1 to TRBJ2-3; D not resolved. Germline CDR1 is SGHRS and CDR2 is YFSETQ. V lost 5 bases and J lost 3, with 10 bases in between. This CDR3 is 13 amino acids long.

The V and J genes are TRBV6-6 and TRBJ2-7, with 7 bases aligning to TRBD2. The V and J ends lost 2 bases and 5 bases, in that order; junction bases with no gene match: 12. Germline V gene sequence: CDR1 MNHNY, CDR2 SVGAGI (reference sequence). This CDR3 has 16 residues. CDR3 amino acids: CASSYTLGEGFNEQYF. CDR3 bases: TGTGCCAGCAGTTACACCTTAGGGGAGGGATTTAACGAGCAGTACTTC.

This chain uses TRBV5-1 with TRBJ1-4, with TRBD1 as a possible D gene (6 bases). V lost 6 bases and J 4 bases, leaving 22 bases between the germline ends. CDR1 SGHRS and CDR2 YFSETQ come from the germline V gene. This CDR3 contains 17 residues. The CDR3 loop is CASTESPVKGVNEKLFF. The CDR3 DNA follows: TGCGCCAGCACCGAGTCCCCCGTGAAGGGGGTTAATGAAAAACTGTTTTTT. Variable domain in full (rest from reference TRBV5-1 and TRBJ1-4): KAGVTQTPRYLIKTRGQQVTLSCSPISGHRSVSWYQQTPGQGLQFLFEYFSETQRNKGNFPGRFSGRQFSNSRSEMNVSTLELGDSALYLCASTESPVKGVNEKLFFGSGTQLSVL.

This chain connects TRBV30 to TRBJ2-2; tentatively, D is TRBD1 (6 bases). The V and J ends lost 5 bases and 5 bases respectively, with 18 bases between them. Germline V gene sequence: CDR1 GTSNPN, CDR2 SVGIG (reference sequence). The length of the CDR3 is 15 residues. The CDR3 DNA sequence: TGTGCCTGGTGGAGCGGCGCAGGGGAGACCGGGGAGCTGTTTTTT. Translation: CAWWSGAGETGELFF.

The chain recombines TRBV25-1 with TRBJ2-6; D remains unclear. The germline CDR1 and CDR2 sequences are MGHDK and SYGVNS. V gave up 8 bases and J gave up 0 bases, with 11 bases separating them. CDR3 length: 15 residues. In nucleotides, the CDR3 is TGTGCCAGCGGGCCCAGAGACTCTGGGGCCAACGTCCTGACTTTC. Amino acids: CASGPRDSGANVLTF.

This clone was seen once. The rearrangement links TRBV6-1 to TRBJ1-5; 8 bases agree with TRBD1. Germline values: CDR1 MNHNS, CDR2 SASEGT. Unmatched junction bases numbered 5, after V lost 6 bases and J lost 1 base. The CDR3 is made up of 15 amino acids. CDR3 protein: CASRIQGASNQPQHF. CDR3 bases: TGTGCCAGCAGGATTCAGGGGGCAAGCAATCAGCCCCAGCATTTT.

V gene TRBV13 combines with J gene TRBJ1-3, with a possible D match to TRBD1 (6 bases). Germline V gene sequence: CDR1 PRHDT, CDR2 FYEKMQ (reference sequence). This CDR3 has 13 residues. V was clipped by 8 bases and J by 0 bases, with 8 bases between them. In DNA, the CDR3 is TGTGCCAGCCAGGGGAACTCTGGAAACACCATATATTTT. This encodes CASQGNSGNTIYF.

The V gene is TRBV18, the J gene TRBJ1-1; the match to TRBD1 covers 7 bases. This CDR3 has 16 amino acids. The germline gives CDR1 KGHSH, CDR2 LQKENI. J gave up 3 bases and V 1 base, and 8 bases lay outside the gene matches. CDR3 amino acids: CASSPLETGRDTEAFF. The CDR3 DNA sequence: TGTGCCAGCTCACCACTCGAGACAGGGAGAGACACTGAAGCTTTCTTT.

The J gene is TRBJ2-2, the V gene TRBV9; 8 bases map to TRBD1. The CDR3 sequence is 14 residues long. J was trimmed by 7 bases and V by 2 bases; bases with no gene match: 4. The V gene's germline CDR1 is SGDLS and CDR2 YYNGEE. The CDR3, as DNA: TGTGCCAGCAGCGTGGACAGGGTAATCGGGGAGCTGTTTTTT. The encoded protein is CASSVDRVIGELFF.

V usage is TRBV27 and J usage is TRBJ2-3, with 9 bases identical to TRBD2. CDR1 is MNHEY and CDR2 is SMNVEV in the germline V gene (reference sequence). This CDR3 has 14 amino acids. The J segment lost 4 bases and the V segment lost 3 bases, leaving 2 bases of the junction unmatched. Here the CDR3 reads CASSLGTSSDTQYF. Written as DNA, the CDR3 is TGTGCCAGCAGTTTGGGGACTAGCTCAGATACGCAGTATTTT.

The rearrangement uses TRBV6-2 or TRBV6-3 and TRBJ2-3, with unresolved D. Germline V gives CDR1 MNHEY, CDR2 SVGEGT. The CDR3 is 14 amino acids. Trimming took 0 bases from V and 4 from J, leaving 8 bases between them. CDR3 bases: TGTGCCAGCAGTTACTCGGATGACGCAGATACGCAGTATTTT. Translation gives CASSYSDDADTQYF.

The chain joins TRBV30 to TRBJ1-2; TRBD1 aligns across 9 bases. CDR1 is GTSNPN, CDR2 SVGIG, per germline (reference sequence). The CDR3 length is 15 residues. Germline trimming cut 8 bases from V and 3 bases from J; bases unmatched to any gene: 13. The CDR3 reads CAIPGQGDKDYGYTF. Written as DNA, the CDR3 is TGTGCCATCCCGGGACAGGGAGATAAAGACTATGGCTACACCTTC.

The V call is TRBV19, the J call TRBJ2-5; no clear D. Germline V gene lookup returns CDR1 LNHDA and CDR2 SQIVND (reference sequence). The CDR3 contains 11 residues. With 6 bases removed from V and 1 base from J, the gap between germline ends came to 3 bases. The CDR3 sequence: CASSGQETQYF. The DNA for the CDR3 is TGTGCCAGTAGCGGCCAAGAGACCCAGTACTTC.

The rearrangement joins TRBV4-1 to TRBJ2-5, with 11 bases aligning to TRBD2. Germline CDR1 is MGHRA and CDR2 is YSYEKL. CDR3 length: 17 residues. The V and J ends lost 1 base and 0 bases, in that order; junction bases with no gene match: 4. CDR3 in DNA: TGCGCCAGCAGCCAAGGGCCGGGACTAGCGGACCAAGAGACCCAGTACTTC. Protein product: CASSQGPGLADQETQYF.

The V and J genes are TRBV7-9 and TRBJ2-3; TRBD2 matches at 12 bases. CDR3 length equals 16 residues. J gave up 7 bases and V 5 bases, and 10 bases lay outside the gene matches. Germline CDR1 reads SEHNR; CDR2 reads FQNEAQ (reference sequence). Written as DNA, the CDR3 is TGTGCCAGCAGCCCGGGGACTGGACTAGCGGGAAATACGCAGTATTTT. The encoded protein is CASSPGTGLAGNTQYF.

This chain links TRBV19 with TRBJ1-5, with D tentatively TRBD1 (6 bases). Germline CDR1 LNHDA, CDR2 SQIVND (reference sequence). V lost 4 bases, J lost 2 bases, and 15 bases lay in between. The CDR3 extends over 16 amino acids. CDR3 protein: CASSTEDSLGNQPQHF. For the CDR3, the DNA is TGTGCCAGTAGTACGGAGGACAGTTTGGGCAATCAGCCCCAGCATTTT.

Of note for this clone: The same CDR3 arises from other DNA sequences in this sample as well. The rearrangement links TRBV12-3 or TRBV12-4 to TRBJ1-5, with D hard to call. The CDR3 loop spans 12 amino acids. The V gene lost 3 bases and the J gene lost 7 bases, with 7 bases spanning the gap. The CDR3 DNA reads TGTGCCAGCAGTTTGGGAGAACAGCCCCAGCATTTT. Amino acids: CASSLGEQPQHF.

The chain carries TRBV7-9 and TRBJ1-2, with no clear D. The germline V and J ends were trimmed by 3 bases and 4 bases, with 12 bases remaining between them. The germline CDR1 and CDR2 sequences are SEHNR and FQNEAQ (reference sequence). The CDR3 is 14 residues long. The DNA for the CDR3 is TGTGCCAGCAGCTTTGGTGTGGGCTCCTATGGCTACACCTTC. Translation: CASSFGVGSYGYTF.